The TCR beta chain described here comes from a study of cytomegalovirus exposure and HLA in healthy donors. With 60 Vbeta and 13 Jbeta primers, the PCR was carried out. In the original workflow: In a later analysis, 80 million or so unique TCR beta chains included roughly 11 million shared by two or more donors. The table came from immunoSEQ multiplex PCR; TCRdb's copy has only in-frame clones and leaves some out. V, J and clone size derive from that table, while D and trimming were established from the DNA sequence. The profile shows approximately 170,000 clones, just under 80% of them singletons. The CDR3 sequence is 14 residues long. Germline V gene data show CDR1 as MNHEY and CDR2 as SMNVEV (reference sequence). V shed 4 bases, J shed 4 bases, and the junction held 7 bases outside the gene matches.

The V and J genes are TRBV27 and TRBJ2-7; TRBD1 agrees at 7 bases. The TCR comes from a man aged 18 to 29 in good health and CMV-seropositive. The sequencing input was PBMCs. The CDR3 coding sequence is TGTGCCAGCAGTTCCTGGGACAGACAATACGAGCAGTACTTC. Protein: CASSSWDRQYEQYF.